The table lists the clone carrying this T cell receptor beta chain with many counts. Its antigen is as yet unknown. Germline CDR1 reads SGHTA; CDR2 reads FQGNSA. V lost 3 bases, J lost 5 bases, and 3 bases stayed unmatched. The CDR3 runs to 13 residues. These data belong to a study of breast tumors, draining lymph nodes, adjacent tissues. A single record per CDR3 protein comes from TCRdb applying MiXCR to the multiplex PCR reads. The sample yields 200,000 to 300,000 distinct CDR3 sequences, 30% seen once. Whole-study results and caveats: Tumor TCR diversity was below lymph nodes but above nontumor tissue. Tumor and nontumor repertoires were significantly more similar in luminal-like than in basal-like breast cancer.

Breast cancer patients provided tissue from their axillary draining lymph nodes. The sequence was collected from a female donor with breast cancer. Some clones in this sample may be carry-over from other donors' samples. V is TRBV7-2 and J is TRBJ2-5, with 7 bases identical to TRBD2. Material for sequencing was axillary lymph node tissue. The CDR3 DNA reads as TGTGCCAGCAGCTTCGCGGGAGTGGAGACCCAGTACTTC. This codes for CASSFAGVETQYF.